This record looks at one TCR beta chain sequence and its context. Its antigen is unidentified. Sequencing used immunoSEQ v3.0 at survey level. Sequenced by immunoSEQ multiplex PCR; TCRdb stores in-frame clones only, minus some. Seen here are under 25,000 clones, roughly 88% observed once, and the top ten hold 6% to 6.5%. The data belong to a study of long-term antiretroviral therapy in people with HIV. Findings of the study overall: Clonal populations expanded prior to ART predominated within the repertoire at all time points. Post-ART, diversity grew, though it stayed under transplant donor control levels.

Every donor contributed at least one pre-ART and at least two post-ART PBMC samples. Germline CDR1 SGHDT, CDR2 YYEEEE. This CDR3 region has 17 residues. The ends were cut back, 0 bases at V and 4 bases at J, with 19 bases in the middle. This TCR came from a man between 60 and 75 years old with HIV. The material was unsorted PBMCs, obtained 0.6 years after starting antiretroviral therapy. J is TRBJ2-5 and V is TRBV5-6; TRBD2 is a possible D gene (5 bases). The CDR3 DNA follows: TGTGCCAGCAGCTTGGCCATGGGTATCGGGGATGGAGAGACCCAGTACTTC. This encodes CASSLAMGIGDGETQYF.